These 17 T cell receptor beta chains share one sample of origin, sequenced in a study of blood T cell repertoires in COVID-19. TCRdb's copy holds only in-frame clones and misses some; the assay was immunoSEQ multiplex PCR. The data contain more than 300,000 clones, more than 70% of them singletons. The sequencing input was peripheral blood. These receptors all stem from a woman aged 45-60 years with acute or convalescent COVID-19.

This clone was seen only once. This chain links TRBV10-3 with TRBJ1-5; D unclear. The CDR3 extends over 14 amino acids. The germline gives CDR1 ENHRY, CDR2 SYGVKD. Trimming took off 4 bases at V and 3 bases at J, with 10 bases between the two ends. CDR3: CAISVTQDNQPQHF. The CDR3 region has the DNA TGTGCCATCAGTGTGACGCAGGACAATCAGCCCCAGCATTTT.

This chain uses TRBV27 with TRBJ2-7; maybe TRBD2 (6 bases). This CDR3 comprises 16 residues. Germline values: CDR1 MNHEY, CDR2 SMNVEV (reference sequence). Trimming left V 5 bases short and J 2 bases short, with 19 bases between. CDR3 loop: CASSKTVTGVPYEQYF. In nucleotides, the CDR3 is TGTGCCAGCAGTAAAACTGTCACGGGGGTTCCCTACGAGCAGTACTTC.

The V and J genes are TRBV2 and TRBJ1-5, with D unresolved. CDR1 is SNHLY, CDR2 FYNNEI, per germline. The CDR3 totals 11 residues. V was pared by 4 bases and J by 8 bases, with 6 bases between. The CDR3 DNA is TGTGCCAGCAGTGCCGGGGAGCCCCAGCATTTT. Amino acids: CASSAGEPQHF.

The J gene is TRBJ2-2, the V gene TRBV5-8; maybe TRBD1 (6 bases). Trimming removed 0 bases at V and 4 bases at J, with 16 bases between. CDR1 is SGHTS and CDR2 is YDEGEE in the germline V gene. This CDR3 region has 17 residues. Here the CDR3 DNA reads TGTGCCAGCAGCTTGGTGGCAGGGGTAGATGCCACCGGGGAGCTGTTTTTT. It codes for CASSLVAGVDATGELFF.

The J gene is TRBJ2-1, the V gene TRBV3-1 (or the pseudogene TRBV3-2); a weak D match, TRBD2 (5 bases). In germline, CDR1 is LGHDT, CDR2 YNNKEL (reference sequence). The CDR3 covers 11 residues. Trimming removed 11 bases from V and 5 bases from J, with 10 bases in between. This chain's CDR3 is CASHGDNEQFF. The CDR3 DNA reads TGTGCCTCTCACGGGGACAATGAGCAGTTCTTC.

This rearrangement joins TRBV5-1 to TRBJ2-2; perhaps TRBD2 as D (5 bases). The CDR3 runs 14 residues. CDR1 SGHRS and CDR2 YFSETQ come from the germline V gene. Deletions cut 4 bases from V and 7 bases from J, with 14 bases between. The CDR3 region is CASSLPEGSGELFF. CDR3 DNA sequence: TGCGCCAGCAGCCTCCCCGAGGGCAGCGGGGAGCTGTTTTTT.

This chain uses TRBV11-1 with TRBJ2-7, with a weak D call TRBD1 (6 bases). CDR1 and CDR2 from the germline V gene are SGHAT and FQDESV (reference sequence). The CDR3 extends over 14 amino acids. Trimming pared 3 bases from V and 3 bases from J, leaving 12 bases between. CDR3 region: CASSFKGGVYEQYF. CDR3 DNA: TGTGCCAGCAGCTTTAAAGGGGGTGTCTACGAGCAGTACTTC.

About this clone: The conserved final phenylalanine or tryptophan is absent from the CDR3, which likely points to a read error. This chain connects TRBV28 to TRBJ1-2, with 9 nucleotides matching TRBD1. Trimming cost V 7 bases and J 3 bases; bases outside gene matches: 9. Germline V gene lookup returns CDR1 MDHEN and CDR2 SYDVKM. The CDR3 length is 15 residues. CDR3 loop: CASTSTGGEYYGYTL. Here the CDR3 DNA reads TGTGCCAGCACTTCCACAGGGGGCGAATACTATGGCTACACCCTC.

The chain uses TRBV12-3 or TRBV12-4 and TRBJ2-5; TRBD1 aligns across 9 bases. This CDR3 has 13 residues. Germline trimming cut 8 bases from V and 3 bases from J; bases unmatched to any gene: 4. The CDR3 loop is CASGRTGEETQYF. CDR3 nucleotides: TGTGCCAGCGGGCGGACAGGGGAAGAGACCCAGTACTTC.

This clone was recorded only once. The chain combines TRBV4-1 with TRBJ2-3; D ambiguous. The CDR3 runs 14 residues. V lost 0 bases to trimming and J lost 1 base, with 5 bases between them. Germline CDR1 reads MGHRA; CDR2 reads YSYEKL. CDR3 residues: CASSQESGTDTQYF. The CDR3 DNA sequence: TGCGCCAGCAGCCAAGAGTCGGGCACAGATACGCAGTATTTT.

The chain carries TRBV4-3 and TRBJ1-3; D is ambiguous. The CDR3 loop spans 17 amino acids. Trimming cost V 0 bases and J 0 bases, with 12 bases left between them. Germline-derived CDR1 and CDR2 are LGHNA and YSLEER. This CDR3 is CASSQDIPRVSGNTIYF. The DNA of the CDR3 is TGCGCCAGCAGCCAAGATATTCCGAGGGTCTCTGGAAACACCATATATTTT.

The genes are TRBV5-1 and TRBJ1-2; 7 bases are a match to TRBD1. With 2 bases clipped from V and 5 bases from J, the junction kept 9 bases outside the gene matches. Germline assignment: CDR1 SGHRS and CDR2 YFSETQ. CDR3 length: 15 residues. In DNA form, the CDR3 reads TGCGCCAGCAGCTTAGGACAGGCCATTGGTTATGGCTACACCTTC. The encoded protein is CASSLGQAIGYGYTF.

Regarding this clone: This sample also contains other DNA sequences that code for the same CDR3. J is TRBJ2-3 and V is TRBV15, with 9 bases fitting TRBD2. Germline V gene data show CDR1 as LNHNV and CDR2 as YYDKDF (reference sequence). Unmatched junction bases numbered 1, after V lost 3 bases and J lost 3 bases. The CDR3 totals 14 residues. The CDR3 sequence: CATSRSGRTDTQYF. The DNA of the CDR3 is TGTGCCACCAGCAGGAGCGGGAGGACAGATACGCAGTATTTT.

CDR3 in amino acids: CASSFLHEQFF. DNA for the CDR3: TGTGCCAGCAGTTTTCTCCATGAGCAGTTCTTC. The chain uses TRBV28 and TRBJ2-1; D gene unclear. The V and J ends lost 3 bases and 8 bases respectively, with 5 bases between them. CDR1 MDHEN and CDR2 SYDVKM come from the germline V gene. This CDR3 has 11 amino acids.

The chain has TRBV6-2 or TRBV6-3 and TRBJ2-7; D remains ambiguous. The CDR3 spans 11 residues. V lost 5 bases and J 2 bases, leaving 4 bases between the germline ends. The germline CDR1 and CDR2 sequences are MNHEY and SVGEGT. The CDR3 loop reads CASSTAYEQYF. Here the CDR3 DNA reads TGTGCCAGCAGTACAGCCTACGAGCAGTACTTC.

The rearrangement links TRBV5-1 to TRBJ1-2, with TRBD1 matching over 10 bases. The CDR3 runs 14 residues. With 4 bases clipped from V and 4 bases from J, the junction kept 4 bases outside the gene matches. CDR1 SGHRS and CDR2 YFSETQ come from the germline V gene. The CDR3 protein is CASSRQGASYGYTF. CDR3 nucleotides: TGCGCCAGCAGCCGACAGGGGGCCAGCTATGGCTACACCTTC.

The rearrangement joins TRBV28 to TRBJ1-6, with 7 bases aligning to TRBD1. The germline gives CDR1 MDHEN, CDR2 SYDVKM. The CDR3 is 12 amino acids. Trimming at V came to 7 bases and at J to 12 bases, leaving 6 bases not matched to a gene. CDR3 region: CASTDGQEPLHF. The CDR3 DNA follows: TGTGCCAGCACTGATGGACAGGAACCCCTCCACTTT.